Listed below are T cell receptor beta chains from one sample, sequenced in a study of T cell repertoires in cytomegalovirus infection. No antigen is known for these receptors. TCRdb fed the reads into MiXCR, producing one record per CDR3 protein. The table shows about 340,000 distinct CDR3 sequences, with 25% to 35% occurring only once. This specimen was cultured PBMCs, taken from culture after CMV antigen stimulation. Source of these receptors: a human donor in good health (CMV status not recorded). Some clones in this sample may be carry-over from other donors' samples. Both conserved end residues are part of each CDR3. D genes are given only for firm matches. Only part of the rows carry a size: once, few, many, or a class if the clone is expanded.

CDR3 protein: CALDGGQGASRAFF; CDR3 DNA: TGTGCCTTGGACGGGGGACAGGGGGCTAGTCGGGCTTTCTTT; V gene: TRBV30; J gene: TRBJ1-1; D gene: TRBD1; clone size: few
CDR3 protein: CASSPRSTGNSPLHF; CDR3 DNA: TGTGCCAGCAGCCCCCGGTCGACGGGAAATTCACCCCTCCACTTT; V gene: TRBV7-2; J gene: TRBJ1-6; D gene: .; clone size: medium-sized
CDR3 protein: CSAEGAAKNIQYF; CDR3 DNA: TGCAGTGCAGAGGGGGCGGCCAAAAACATTCAGTACTTC; V gene: TRBV20-1; J gene: TRBJ2-4; D gene: TRBD1; clone size: .
CDR3 protein: CASSFVWTRTQETQYF; CDR3 DNA: TGTGCCAGCAGTTTCGTCTGGACGCGAACTCAAGAGACCCAGTACTTC; V gene: TRBV6-2/TRBV6-3; J gene: TRBJ2-5; D gene: .; clone size: .
CDR3 protein: CASTPRNYGYTF; CDR3 DNA: TGTGCCAGCACCCCAAGGAACTATGGCTACACCTTC; V gene: TRBV28; J gene: TRBJ1-2; D gene: .; clone size: few
CDR3 protein: CASSARGGYTF; CDR3 DNA: TGTGCCAGCAGTGCCCGAGGAGGCTACACCTTC; V gene: TRBV25-1; J gene: TRBJ1-2; D gene: .; clone size: .
CDR3 protein: CSVAPTGELFF; CDR3 DNA: TGCAGTGTCGCACCCACCGGGGAGCTGTTTTTT; V gene: TRBV20-1; J gene: TRBJ2-2; D gene: .; clone size: .
CDR3 protein: CASSQGRGMNTEAFF; CDR3 DNA: TGCGCCAGCAGCCAAGGACGGGGGATGAACACTGAAGCTTTCTTT; V gene: TRBV4-1; J gene: TRBJ1-1; D gene: .; clone size: few
CDR3 protein: CASSLVLGSGTQYF; CDR3 DNA: TGTGCCAGCAGCTTAGTGCTGGGGTCCGGGACCCAGTACTTC; V gene: TRBV7-8; J gene: TRBJ2-5; D gene: .; clone size: many
CDR3 protein: CASQTVNYEQYF; CDR3 DNA: TGTGCCAGCCAAACGGTTAACTACGAGCAGTACTTC; V gene: TRBV6-5; J gene: TRBJ2-7; D gene: .; clone size: .
CDR3 protein: CASSGLDRTAGNTIYF; CDR3 DNA: TGTGCCAGCAGCGGGTTGGACAGGACTGCTGGAAACACCATATATTTT; V gene: TRBV7-9; J gene: TRBJ1-3; D gene: TRBD1; clone size: .
CDR3 protein: CASSEFGGSTYNEQFF; CDR3 DNA: TGTGCCAGCAGTGAATTTGGCGGTTCCACCTACAATGAGCAGTTCTTC; V gene: TRBV6-1; J gene: TRBJ2-1; D gene: .; clone size: .
CDR3 protein: CASFSDQGRQFF; CDR3 DNA: TGTGCCAGCTTCAGTGATCAGGGGAGGCAGTTCTTC; V gene: TRBV28; J gene: TRBJ2-1; D gene: .; clone size: .
CDR3 protein: CASSYSTSGSMETQYF; CDR3 DNA: TGTGCCAGCAGTTACTCGACTAGCGGGAGTATGGAGACCCAGTACTTC; V gene: TRBV6-5; J gene: TRBJ2-5; D gene: TRBD2; clone size: .
CDR3 protein: CASKDGRELSYEQYF; CDR3 DNA: TGTGCCAGTAAGGACGGGAGGGAACTCTCCTACGAGCAGTACTTC; V gene: TRBV27; J gene: TRBJ2-7; D gene: TRBD2; clone size: .
CDR3 protein: CASSQDLKGASAYEQYF; CDR3 DNA: TGTGCCAGCAGCCAAGATCTGAAGGGGGCGAGTGCCTACGAGCAGTACTTC; V gene: TRBV4-2; J gene: TRBJ2-7; D gene: TRBD1; clone size: many
CDR3 protein: CASSRPYNEPFF; CDR3 DNA: TGTGCCAGCAGCCGACCCTACAATGAGCCGTTCTTC; V gene: TRBV7-8; J gene: TRBJ2-1; D gene: .; clone size: .
CDR3 protein: CATSGGSGSLNQPQHF; CDR3 DNA: TGTGCCACCAGTGGGGGCAGCGGCAGCCTCAATCAGCCCCAGCATTTT; V gene: TRBV24-1; J gene: TRBJ1-5; D gene: .; clone size: .
CDR3 protein: CASKDRGQPQHF; CDR3 DNA: TGTGCCAGTAAGGACCGAGGGCAGCCCCAGCATTTT; V gene: TRBV19; J gene: TRBJ1-5; D gene: .; clone size: few
CDR3 protein: CASSQDRRGDYEQYF; CDR3 DNA: TGCGCCAGCAGCCAAGATAGGAGGGGGGACTACGAGCAGTACTTC; V gene: TRBV4-1; J gene: TRBJ2-7; D gene: .; clone size: few
CDR3 protein: CASSLALTSYEQYF; CDR3 DNA: TGTGCCAGCAGCTTAGCGCTAACATCCTACGAGCAGTACTTC; V gene: TRBV7-6; J gene: TRBJ2-7; D gene: .; clone size: .
CDR3 protein: CASSLGWDYGYTF; CDR3 DNA: TGTGCCAGCAGCTTGGGGTGGGACTATGGCTACACCTTC; V gene: TRBV5-4; J gene: TRBJ1-2; D gene: .; clone size: .
CDR3 protein: CASSLTSPDNEQFF; CDR3 DNA: TGTGCCAGCAGTTTAACTAGCCCCGACAATGAGCAGTTCTTC; V gene: TRBV28; J gene: TRBJ2-1; D gene: .; clone size: .
CDR3 protein: CASSQDAGDGEQYF; CDR3 DNA: TGTGCCAGCAGCCAAGACGCTGGGGATGGGGAGCAGTACTTC; V gene: TRBV4-1; J gene: TRBJ2-7; D gene: .; clone size: .
CDR3 protein: CASGGGAGPSGEQFF; CDR3 DNA: TGTGCCAGCGGGGGCGGGGCAGGTCCCTCGGGTGAGCAGTTCTTC; V gene: TRBV2; J gene: TRBJ2-1; D gene: .; clone size: few
CDR3 protein: CASSAQGNQPQHF; CDR3 DNA: TGTGCCAGCAGTGCCCAGGGGAATCAGCCCCAGCATTTT; V gene: TRBV12-3/TRBV12-4; J gene: TRBJ1-5; D gene: .; clone size: many
CDR3 protein: CASSPGGRLAGLAYNEQFF; CDR3 DNA: TGTGCCAGCAGCCCTGGAGGGCGACTAGCGGGTTTGGCCTACAATGAGCAGTTCTTC; V gene: TRBV7-9; J gene: TRBJ2-1; D gene: TRBD2; clone size: few
CDR3 protein: CASRERGGNTEAFF; CDR3 DNA: TGCGCCAGCAGGGAGAGGGGGGGAAACACTGAAGCTTTCTTT; V gene: TRBV10-2; J gene: TRBJ1-1; D gene: .; clone size: few
CDR3 protein: CATSEGTRGFPYEQYF; CDR3 DNA: TGTGCCACCAGTGAAGGGACCAGGGGTTTCCCCTACGAGCAGTACTTC; V gene: TRBV24-1; J gene: TRBJ2-7; D gene: .; clone size: .
CDR3 protein: CATSNLRQGSRQETQYF; CDR3 DNA: TGTGCCACCAGCAACCTCCGACAGGGAAGTCGGCAAGAGACCCAGTACTTC; V gene: TRBV15; J gene: TRBJ2-5; D gene: TRBD1; clone size: .
CDR3 protein: CASSRGDPNQPQHF; CDR3 DNA: TGTGCCAGTAGTAGAGGGGACCCTAATCAGCCCCAGCATTTT; V gene: TRBV19; J gene: TRBJ1-5; D gene: .; clone size: .
CDR3 protein: CASSPFGGGSTDTQYF; CDR3 DNA: TGTGCCAGCTCACCATTCGGCGGGGGGAGCACAGATACGCAGTATTTT; V gene: TRBV18; J gene: TRBJ2-3; D gene: TRBD2; clone size: .
CDR3 protein: CASSSGAAYEQYF; CDR3 DNA: TGTGCCAGCAGCTCCGGGGCAGCCTACGAGCAGTACTTC; V gene: TRBV7-6; J gene: TRBJ2-7; D gene: .; clone size: few
CDR3 protein: CATRPGRGRSNQPQHF; CDR3 DNA: TGTGCCACCCGGCCCGGCAGGGGACGAAGCAATCAGCCCCAGCATTTT; V gene: TRBV6-6; J gene: TRBJ1-5; D gene: .; clone size: .
CDR3 protein: CASSAGLGGLSGYTF; CDR3 DNA: TGCGCCAGCAGCGCCGGACTTGGGGGGCTGAGTGGCTACACCTTC; V gene: TRBV5-1; J gene: TRBJ1-2; D gene: .; clone size: .
CDR3 protein: CSVDIDSGTEAFF; CDR3 DNA: TGCAGCGTTGATATAGATTCGGGCACTGAAGCTTTCTTT; V gene: TRBV29-1; J gene: TRBJ1-1; D gene: .; clone size: .
CDR3 protein: CASSSLTSGRTGELFF; CDR3 DNA: TGTGCCAGCAGCTCCTTGACTAGCGGGAGGACCGGGGAGCTGTTTTTT; V gene: TRBV5-4; J gene: TRBJ2-2; D gene: TRBD2; clone size: once
CDR3 protein: CASRGIWERDTEAFF; CDR3 DNA: TGTGCCAGCAGGGGTATTTGGGAGAGGGACACTGAAGCTTTCTTT; V gene: TRBV6-1; J gene: TRBJ1-1; D gene: .; clone size: .
CDR3 protein: CASSLTGDTQYF; CDR3 DNA: TGTGCCAGCAGCTTGACTGGGGATACGCAGTATTTT; V gene: TRBV7-8; J gene: TRBJ2-3; D gene: .; clone size: many
CDR3 protein: CASRRGSGEQYF; CDR3 DNA: TGTGCCAGTAGGAGGGGCTCTGGCGAGCAGTACTTC; V gene: TRBV19; J gene: TRBJ2-7; D gene: .; clone size: .
CDR3 protein: CASSPTYSSTDTQYF; CDR3 DNA: TGTGCCAGCAGCCCGACTTATTCTAGCACAGATACGCAGTATTTT; V gene: TRBV11-2; J gene: TRBJ2-3; D gene: .; clone size: few
CDR3 protein: CSAPPRQFTYEQYF; CDR3 DNA: TGCAGTGCTCCCCCCAGACAGTTTACCTACGAGCAGTACTTC; V gene: TRBV20-1; J gene: TRBJ2-7; D gene: .; clone size: few